Listed here are 32 T cell receptor beta chains from one sample, sequenced in a study of shared clonotypes between healthy human individuals. Here immunoSEQ multiplex PCR was the method, and the copy in TCRdb shows in-frame clones only, minus some. The repertoire has 2 million to 2.5 million clones, 90% to 95% of them found once; the top ten carry more than 0.1%. The sample comprised naive CD4+ T cells sorted from blood. Subset specified: CD45RA+ positively selected. These receptors all come from a man aged 18-30 years in good health.

The V gene is TRBV6-1, the J gene TRBJ2-5, with D perhaps given as TRBD1 or TRBD2 (5 bases each). Trimming removed 2 bases from V and 1 base from J, with 14 bases in between. Germline V gives CDR1 MNHNS, CDR2 SASEGT. The CDR3 has 16 residues. This CDR3 is CASSESPVGAQETQYF. CDR3 nucleotide sequence: TGTGCCAGCAGTGAATCCCCGGTCGGGGCCCAAGAGACCCAGTACTTC.

The J gene is TRBJ2-7, the V gene TRBV27; weak D call: TRBD1 (5 bases). Germline lookup yields CDR1 MNHEY and CDR2 SMNVEV (reference sequence). Deletions cut 5 bases from V and 2 bases from J, with 10 bases between. This CDR3 is built from 13 residues. This CDR3 is CASSVQAPYEQYF. The CDR3 nucleotides are TGTGCCAGCAGTGTACAGGCGCCCTACGAGCAGTACTTC.

The rearrangement links TRBV4-2 to TRBJ1-6, with 7 bases identical to TRBD1. The CDR3 spans 18 residues. With V trimmed by 0 bases and J by 9 bases, 14 bases remained unmatched. CDR1 is LGHNA and CDR2 is YNFKEQ in the germline V gene. In nucleotides, the CDR3 is TGTGCCAGCAGCCAAGACCTTCAGGGGGAACTATATGGTTCACCCCTCCACTTT. Protein: CASSQDLQGELYGSPLHF.

The chain couples TRBV2 to TRBJ2-7; TRBD1 agrees at 7 bases. The CDR3 is 13 amino acids. Germline loops: CDR1 SNHLY, CDR2 FYNNEI. Losses at the gene ends were 6 bases for V and 3 bases for J; bases not matched to a gene: 5. The CDR3, as DNA: TGTGCCAGCAGCGGACAGGACAACTACGAGCAGTACTTC. Protein: CASSGQDNYEQYF.

This chain's CDR3 is CASRLAENNEQFF. The DNA of the CDR3 is TGTGCCAGCAGGCTAGCGGAAAACAATGAGCAGTTCTTC. The chain has TRBV7-8 and TRBJ2-1; 7 bases are a match to TRBD2. CDR1 and CDR2 (germline): SGHVS, FQNEAQ. This CDR3 is built from 13 residues. The trim removed 6 bases at V and 5 bases at J, leaving 4 bases unmatched.

The chain joins TRBV30 to TRBJ1-6; tentative D call: TRBD1 (5 bases). The germline CDR1 and CDR2 sequences are GTSNPN and SVGIG (reference sequence). CDR3 length: 13 amino acids. V was clipped by 3 bases and J by 8 bases, with 11 bases between them. The chain's CDR3 is CAWRLGVDSPLHF. The CDR3 coding sequence is TGTGCCTGGAGATTAGGGGTAGATTCACCCCTCCACTTT.

The chain recombines TRBV5-4 with TRBJ1-6, with unresolved D. In germline, CDR1 is SGHNT, CDR2 YYREEE (reference sequence). This CDR3 is built from 15 residues. Deletions cut 3 bases from V and 9 bases from J, with 16 bases between. The CDR3 protein is CASSSAGGLSSPLHF. The CDR3 DNA reads as TGTGCCAGCAGCTCGGCTGGCGGGTTGAGTTCACCCCTCCACTTT.

The rearrangement joins TRBV7-2 to TRBJ1-5, with TRBD1 matching over 7 bases. This CDR3 region has 19 residues. V was pared by 1 base and J by 7 bases, with 19 bases of the junction left unmatched. From germline, CDR1 is SGHTA and CDR2 FQGNSA. The CDR3 spells CASSLVPEKTGLRDQPQHF. The CDR3 DNA is TGTGCCAGCAGCTTAGTCCCGGAAAAGACAGGGTTGAGAGACCAGCCCCAGCATTTT. Filled out from reference TRBV7-2 and TRBJ1-5, the complete variable domain reads GAGVSQSPSNKVTEKGKDVELRCDPISGHTALYWYRQSLGQGLEFLIYFQGNSAPDKSGLPSDRFSAERTGGSVSTLTIQRTQQEDSAVYLCASSLVPEKTGLRDQPQHFGDGTRLSIL.

The chain links TRBV4-2 to TRBJ1-2; D call uncertain. The CDR3 is made up of 14 amino acids. Trimming cost V 0 bases and J 1 base, with 6 bases left between them. Germline values: CDR1 LGHNA, CDR2 YNFKEQ. The CDR3 protein is CASSQDSINYGYTF. CDR3 nucleotides: TGTGCCAGCAGCCAAGATTCCATTAACTATGGCTACACCTTC.

The V and J genes are TRBV10-3 and TRBJ1-2; no firm D call. CDR1 is ENHRY and CDR2 is SYGVKD in the germline V gene. CDR3 length: 15 amino acids. The V end was cut by 3 bases, the J end by 9 bases, with 20 bases between. CDR3 bases: TGTGCCATCAGTGATAATGGGCCGCTGCTGGGAAGCTACACCTTC. This codes for CAISDNGPLLGSYTF.

J is TRBJ2-7 and V is TRBV5-1, with 9 bases identical to TRBD2. The junction had 9 bases not matched to a gene; V was cut back by 1 base and J by 7 bases. This CDR3 has 15 amino acids. Per germline, CDR1 SGHRS and CDR2 YFSETQ. The CDR3 loop reads CASSLQPGLAGEQYF. The CDR3 region has the DNA TGCGCCAGCAGCTTGCAGCCGGGACTAGCAGGGGAGCAGTACTTC.

The count of this clone is one. This chain joins TRBV6-5 and TRBJ2-5; D possibly corresponds to TRBD2 (5 bases). Germline V gene data show CDR1 as MNHEY and CDR2 as SVGAGI. V was clipped by 0 bases and J by 5 bases, with 10 bases between them. The CDR3 length is 14 residues. CDR3 amino acids: CASSYSGNGETQYF. CDR3 nucleotide sequence: TGTGCCAGCAGTTACTCCGGGAACGGGGAGACCCAGTACTTC.

The chain employs TRBV7-8 and TRBJ1-2; D may be TRBD1 (5 bases). From germline, CDR1 is SGHVS and CDR2 FQNEAQ. V lost 5 bases and J 5 bases, leaving 15 bases between the germline ends. The CDR3 is 14 amino acids. As DNA, the CDR3 is TGTGCCAGCAGCGCCTCCGGGGCTACTTATGGCTACACCTTC. Residues: CASSASGATYGYTF.

The chain has TRBV5-1 and TRBJ2-3; the match to TRBD2 covers 7 bases. V lost 0 bases to trimming and J lost 1 base; unmatched junction nucleotides: 8. The CDR3 has 17 residues. Germline V gene data show CDR1 as SGHRS and CDR2 as YFSETQ. CDR3 coding DNA: TGCGCCAGCAGCTTGGCGTCGGCTAGCGGACGCACAGATACGCAGTATTTT. Translation gives CASSLASASGRTDTQYF.

The rearrangement links TRBV7-8 to TRBJ1-6; D gene ambiguous. The CDR3 is 16 amino acids. CDR1 and CDR2 (germline): SGHVS, FQNEAQ. Trimming removed 2 bases at V and 8 bases at J, with 16 bases between. CDR3 residues: CASSLFGRGPHSPLHF. The DNA of the CDR3 is TGTGCCAGCAGCTTATTCGGTAGAGGTCCCCATTCACCCCTCCACTTT.

The chain has TRBV6-5 and TRBJ1-2, with D perhaps matching TRBD1 (5 bases). CDR3 size: 14 residues. Trimming took off 6 bases at V and 1 base at J, with 12 bases between the two ends. Germline CDR1 reads MNHEY; CDR2 reads SVGAGI. This CDR3 reads CASRRDGLNYGYTF. CDR3 bases: TGTGCCAGCAGACGGGACGGACTTAACTATGGCTACACCTTC.

The chain employs TRBV5-8 and TRBJ2-7; a possible D gene is TRBD1 (6 bases). Germline-derived CDR1 and CDR2 are SGHTS and YDEGEE. The CDR3 sequence is 13 residues long. The V and J ends lost 3 bases and 7 bases respectively, with 14 bases between them. This CDR3 is CASSSYRVGEQYF. The CDR3 bases are TGTGCCAGCAGCTCTTACAGGGTAGGGGAGCAGTACTTC.

The V call is TRBV4-3, the J call TRBJ2-7, with TRBD2 matching over 11 bases. V lost 0 bases to trimming and J lost 4 bases; unmatched junction nucleotides: 2. From germline, CDR1 is LGHNA and CDR2 YSLEER. The CDR3 runs to 15 residues. CDR3 in amino acids: CASSQETSGAYEQYF. Written as DNA, the CDR3 is TGCGCCAGCAGCCAAGAGACTAGCGGGGCTTACGAGCAGTACTTC.

As DNA, the CDR3 is TGTGCCACCCGAGGAGCGGGGGGGCCCTCCTACAATGAGCAGTTCTTC. Translated, it gives CATRGAGGPSYNEQFF. This sequence joins TRBV15 and TRBJ2-1; 10 bases are shared with TRBD2. The CDR3 consists of 16 residues. V was clipped by 8 bases and J by 0 bases; unmatched bases: 7. Germline CDR1 and CDR2: LNHNV and YYDKDF (reference sequence).

This chain uses TRBV5-1 with TRBJ2-1; 7 positions match TRBD1. The V gene end was trimmed by 4 bases and the J gene end by 5 bases; junction bases not matched to a gene: 9. This CDR3 spans 15 amino acids. From germline, CDR1 is SGHRS and CDR2 YFSETQ. CDR3 amino acids: CASSLGQIPHNEQFF. In DNA form, the CDR3 reads TGCGCCAGCAGCCTGGGACAGATCCCCCACAATGAGCAGTTCTTC. The complete variable domain, with remaining parts taken from reference TRBV5-1 and TRBJ2-1, reads KAGVTQTPRYLIKTRGQQVTLSCSPISGHRSVSWYQQTPGQGLQFLFEYFSETQRNKGNFPGRFSGRQFSNSRSEMNVSTLELGDSALYLCASSLGQIPHNEQFFGPGTRLTVL.

The chain couples TRBV15 to TRBJ2-7; the match to TRBD2 covers 7 bases. The CDR3 loop spans 14 amino acids. V dropped 5 bases and J dropped 3; count of bases not matched to a gene: 7. Germline V gene data show CDR1 as LNHNV and CDR2 as YYDKDF (reference sequence). The CDR3 spells CATSPRGGNYEQYF. The CDR3 DNA is TGTGCCACCAGCCCTCGGGGAGGGAACTACGAGCAGTACTTC.

The chain is built from TRBV27 and TRBJ1-5, with D possibly being TRBD1 (6 bases). Germline CDR1 reads MNHEY; CDR2 reads SMNVEV (reference sequence). The CDR3 has 15 amino acids. V lost 5 bases, J lost 1 base, and 12 bases lay in between. In DNA form, the CDR3 reads TGTGCCAGCAGTACGCGGGACACCAGCAATCAGCCCCAGCATTTT. It is translated as CASSTRDTSNQPQHF.

The rearrangement uses TRBV6-6 and TRBJ2-7; no reliable D call. CDR3 length: 12 amino acids. The germline V and J ends were trimmed by 5 bases and 2 bases, with 7 bases remaining between them. From germline, CDR1 is MNHNY and CDR2 SVGAGI (reference sequence). The CDR3 spells CASSPLTYEQYF. The CDR3 nucleotides are TGTGCCAGCAGTCCCCTAACCTACGAGCAGTACTTC.

The table lists this clone with a count of one. The V and J genes are TRBV9 and TRBJ2-1, with 7 bases aligning to TRBD1. The CDR3 consists of 15 residues. Germline CDR1 is SGDLS and CDR2 is YYNGEE. J gave up 4 bases and V 4 bases, and 8 bases lay outside the gene matches. CDR3 sequence: CASSRGGALYNEQFF. The DNA of the CDR3 is TGTGCCAGCAGCAGAGGGGGCGCGCTTTACAATGAGCAGTTCTTC.

The sample holds one count of this clone. Other nucleotide sequences from this sample produce the same CDR3. The CDR3 reads CASSVGRLSYNEQFF. CDR3 bases: TGTGCCAGCAGCGTGGGACGGCTTTCCTACAATGAGCAGTTCTTC. This chain joins TRBV9 and TRBJ2-1; D may correspond to TRBD1 or TRBD2 (5 bases each). Germline V gives CDR1 SGDLS, CDR2 YYNGEE. This CDR3 has 15 residues. Trimming cost V 2 bases and J 1 base, with 10 bases left between them.

The rearrangement uses TRBV9 and TRBJ1-6, with 7 bases identical to TRBD1. Germline trimming cut 0 bases from V and 8 bases from J; bases unmatched to any gene: 8. Germline values: CDR1 SGDLS, CDR2 YYNGEE. The CDR3 contains 16 residues. The CDR3 region has the DNA TGTGCCAGCAGCGTAGGGGACAGAGACCGTTATTCACCCCTCCACTTT. Protein sequence: CASSVGDRDRYSPLHF.

The CDR3, as DNA: TGTGCCAGCACCATTGAGGGTCCGAGCGGGGAGCTGTTTTTT. It specifies CASTIEGPSGELFF. The chain links TRBV28 to TRBJ2-2; perhaps TRBD2 as D (5 bases). V was trimmed by 7 bases and J by 7 bases, leaving 16 bases between them. Germline V lookup: CDR1 MDHEN, CDR2 SYDVKM. CDR3 length: 14 amino acids.

V and J are TRBV28 and TRBJ2-7, with D hard to call. This CDR3 is built from 15 residues. The germline CDR1 and CDR2 sequences are MDHEN and SYDVKM. Trimming stripped 4 bases from V and 0 bases from J, with 13 bases between. Here the CDR3 DNA reads TGTGCCAGCAGTTCCCCGAGCTATACCTCCTACGAGCAGTACTTC. Its translation: CASSSPSYTSYEQYF.

This clone appeared once. The chain carries TRBV7-2 and TRBJ2-2, with TRBD1 as a possible D gene (5 bases). The V end lost 5 bases, the J end lost 0 bases, and 7 bases lay between the germline ends. Germline-derived CDR1 and CDR2 are SGHTA and FQGNSA. This CDR3 spans 14 amino acids. The CDR3 region has the DNA TGTGCCAGCAGCGACAGAGCGAACACCGGGGAGCTGTTTTTT. As protein: CASSDRANTGELFF.

This clone was recorded once. The gene calls are TRBV28 and TRBJ2-7; 10 bases are a match to TRBD2. Germline values: CDR1 MDHEN, CDR2 SYDVKM. V lost 2 bases to trimming and J lost 2 bases; unmatched junction nucleotides: 6. The CDR3 length is 16 residues. The CDR3 coding sequence is TGTGCCAGCAGTTTAATGGGCCTAGCGGGAGCCTACGAGCAGTACTTC. Amino acids: CASSLMGLAGAYEQYF.

J is TRBJ1-2 and V is TRBV30, with a weak D call TRBD1 (5 bases). Trimming took off 2 bases at V and 4 bases at J, with 11 bases between the two ends. There are 13 residues in the CDR3. Germline CDR1 GTSNPN, CDR2 SVGIG (reference sequence). CDR3 nucleotides: TGTGCCTGGAGTAGGATAGGGGCCTATGGCTACACCTTC. Its translation is CAWSRIGAYGYTF.

In its sample, this clone was seen many times. One junction end does not reproduce the germline sequence, and a read error may be involved. Other DNA sequences in this specimen translate into the identical CDR3. The chain joins TRBV7-9 to TRBJ2-7; no reliable D call. Germline CDR1 and CDR2: SEHNR and FQNEAQ (reference sequence). The CDR3 covers 13 residues. CDR3 region: CASSLASSSEQYF. CDR3 coding DNA: TGTGCCAGCAGCTTAGCATCCTCCTCCGAGCAGTACTTC. The whole variable domain, remainder taken from reference TRBV7-9 and TRBJ2-7, is DTGVSQNPRHKITKRGQNVTFRCDPISEHNRLYWYRQTLGQGPEFLTYFQNEAQLEKSRLLSDRFSAERPKGSFSTLEIQRTEQGDSAMYLCASSLASSSEQYFGPGTRLTVT.